Listed below are T cell receptor beta chains from one sample, sequenced in a study of blood T cells in healthy people across ages. Each CDR3 protein gets one entry after TCRdb re-called the 5' RACE reads with MiXCR. Here the sample spans roughly 930,000 distinct CDR3 sequences, roughly 50% being singletons. Sequencing used blood. The receptor source for this set is a man aged 25-40 years in good health. CDR3s include the opening cysteine and the closing phenylalanine or tryptophan. D genes are given only for firm matches. Only some rows state a clone size, as once, few, many or a class for expanded clones.

D,size,J,V,DNA,CDR3
-,-,TRBJ2-2,TRBV7-2,TGTGCCAGCAGCCGCGTGTGGTTGGAGGGGGAGCTGTTTTTT,CASSRVWLEGELFF
-,-,TRBJ2-7,TRBV10-3,TGTGCCATCAGGCTACATGAGGCCTACGAGCAGTACTTC,CAIRLHEAYEQYF
TRBD2,-,TRBJ2-3,TRBV20-1,TGCAGTGCTAGAGGCCTGCAAGCGGGGATGGGCACAGATACGCAGTATTTT,CSARGLQAGMGTDTQYF
TRBD2,-,TRBJ2-7,TRBV6-2/TRBV6-3,TGTGCCAGCAGTTATTCTAGGCGCGCGGGGGAGGATTCCTACGAGCAGTACTTC,CASSYSRRAGEDSYEQYF
TRBD1,-,TRBJ1-4,TRBV13,TGTGCCAGCAGCTTAGGCGGGACAGACCCTAATGAAAAACTGTTTTTT,CASSLGGTDPNEKLFF
TRBD2,-,TRBJ2-7,TRBV7-8,TGTGCCAGCAGCCCTACTAGCGAGGGTTACGAGCAGTACTTC,CASSPTSEGYEQYF
-,-,TRBJ1-5,TRBV10-3,TGTGCCATCAGTACAGGGAGGAGAAATCAGCCCCAGCATTTT,CAISTGRRNQPQHF
-,-,TRBJ2-1,TRBV5-1,TGCGCCAGCAGGGAGGGGGACAGCCAGCCTCGCGAGCAGTTCTTC,CASREGDSQPREQFF
TRBD2,few,TRBJ2-3,TRBV6-1,TGTGCCAGCAGTGAAAGTCTAGCGGGGGGTCCAGATACGCAGTATTTT,CASSESLAGGPDTQYF
-,many,TRBJ2-5,TRBV5-5,TGTGCCAGCAGTGGGTTCAGTGAGGAGACCCAGTACTTC,CASSGFSEETQYF
-,few,TRBJ1-5,TRBV7-9,TGTGCCAGCAGCCTCGGACACTTAGTCAATCAGCCCCAGCATTTT,CASSLGHLVNQPQHF
-,-,TRBJ2-6,TRBV12-3/TRBV12-4,TGTGCCAGCAGTTTAGGGTCCGGGGATGGTGGGGCCAACGTCCTGACTTTC,CASSLGSGDGGANVLTF
TRBD1,once,TRBJ2-7,TRBV28,TGTGTCAGCAGTCCCCTGGACAGGGACTCCTACGAGCAGTACTTC,CVSSPLDRDSYEQYF
TRBD1,-,TRBJ2-1,TRBV6-5,TGTGCCAGCAGTTACTCTGGGACAGGCCACAATGAGCAGTTCTTC,CASSYSGTGHNEQFF
-,few,TRBJ2-1,TRBV11-2,TGTGCCAGCAGCCGGGTGGGCTCCTACAATGAGCAGTTCTTC,CASSRVGSYNEQFF
-,-,TRBJ1-2,TRBV28,TGTGCCAGCAGTTTATCCTCCAGGGGCGGCTACACCTTC,CASSLSSRGGYTF
TRBD2,-,TRBJ2-7,TRBV10-3,TGTGCCATCAGTTTGCAGCGGGGGAAAGGCGAGCAGTACTTC,CAISLQRGKGEQYF
-,-,TRBJ1-4,TRBV28,TGTGCCAGCAGTCTCGTCGATCCGGGACACAATGAAAAACTGTTTTTT,CASSLVDPGHNEKLFF
-,-,TRBJ1-4,TRBV29-1,TGCAGCGTTGAAATGGACGGCACGGATTGGGGAAAACTGTTTTTT,CSVEMDGTDWGKLFF
TRBD2,once,TRBJ2-5,TRBV29-1,TGCAGCGTTGACCCCTTAGCGGGAGAAGGACAAGAGACCCAGTACTTC,CSVDPLAGEGQETQYF
-,-,TRBJ2-6,TRBV4-3,TGCGCCAGCAGCCAAGTCCCGCTCGGGCAGAGCTCTGGGGCCAACGTCCTGACTTTC,CASSQVPLGQSSGANVLTF
-,-,TRBJ1-2,TRBV20-1,TGCAGTGCTAGAAGGACGGGGATTACTAACTATGGCTACACCTTC,CSARRTGITNYGYTF
-,-,TRBJ1-2,TRBV28,TGTGCCAGCAGTTTACGATCTTTTTATATCTATGGCTACACCTTC,CASSLRSFYIYGYTF
TRBD2,-,TRBJ2-5,TRBV5-1,TGCGCCAGCAGCGGGGTTTGGAGCGGGGGGCAAGAGACCCAGTACTTC,CASSGVWSGGQETQYF
-,-,TRBJ2-3,TRBV5-1,TGCGCCAGCAGCTTGCGGGCAGGGAGTCCAGATACGCAGTATTTT,CASSLRAGSPDTQYF
-,-,TRBJ2-3,TRBV28,TGTGCCAGCGAAGAAGGGCGGGGCATCACAGATACGCAGTATTTT,CASEEGRGITDTQYF
-,-,TRBJ2-5,TRBV15,TGTGCCACCAGCAGAGATCTGGGGACCGGGACGTCGGAGACCCAGTACTTC,CATSRDLGTGTSETQYF
TRBD2,-,TRBJ2-1,TRBV28,TGTGCCAGCAGGTACGGGGGGACGAGCTCCTACAATGAGCAGTTCTTC,CASRYGGTSSYNEQFF
TRBD2,-,TRBJ2-5,TRBV28,TGTGCCAGCAGAAGTAGCGGGGGGGCGAGAGAGACCCAGTACTTC,CASRSSGGARETQYF
TRBD1,-,TRBJ2-5,TRBV20-1,TGCAGTGCTAGGACAGGGGGGGGAGAGACCCAGTACTTC,CSARTGGGETQYF
TRBD2,-,TRBJ2-5,TRBV9,TGTGCCAGCGGGACCGGACTAGCGGGAGTGGCAGAGACCCAGTACTTC,CASGTGLAGVAETQYF
-,few,TRBJ2-7,TRBV6-2/TRBV6-3,TGTGCCAGCACCGCGGACCGCAGGGTAGTCTACGAGCAGTACTTC,CASTADRRVVYEQYF
-,-,TRBJ1-2,TRBV20-1,TGCAGTGCTCCTGAACAAAAAAACTATGGCTACACCTTC,CSAPEQKNYGYTF
TRBD1,-,TRBJ2-5,TRBV20-1,TGCAGTGCTAGAACAGGACAGGGTTTGGAGACCCAGTACTTC,CSARTGQGLETQYF
-,-,TRBJ1-5,TRBV20-1,TGCAGTGCTCCCCTTGGGGGCTCGGTTAATCAGCCCCAGCATTTT,CSAPLGGSVNQPQHF
TRBD1,-,TRBJ2-3,TRBV4-1,TGCGCCAGCAGCCTACCCGGGACAGGGGGCATGGATACGCAGTATTTT,CASSLPGTGGMDTQYF
-,many,TRBJ2-7,TRBV12-3/TRBV12-4,TGTGCCAGCAGTCACGGCGGGGACTCCTACGAGCAGTACTTC,CASSHGGDSYEQYF
TRBD2,-,TRBJ2-7,TRBV14,TGTGCCAGCAGCCACGGACTAGCGGGGCTATCCTACGAGCAGTACTTC,CASSHGLAGLSYEQYF
TRBD2,-,TRBJ2-1,TRBV4-3,TGCGCCAGCAGCCCCTCGGCGGGGGGCTCCTACAATGAGCAGTTCTTC,CASSPSAGGSYNEQFF
-,many,TRBJ2-1,TRBV24-1,TGTGCCACCAGTGATTTTTCCGCGACCGGTTACAATGAGCAGTTCTTC,CATSDFSATGYNEQFF
-,-,TRBJ2-3,TRBV29-1,TGCAGCGTTGACCAGGGTAGGAGAACAGATACGCAGTATTTT,CSVDQGRRTDTQYF
-,-,TRBJ1-2,TRBV2,TGTGCCAGCAGTGCTGAACTCCGCTATGGCTACACCTTC,CASSAELRYGYTF
-,few,TRBJ1-1,TRBV7-9,TGTGCCAGCAGCCCGGACAGTACCAAAGCTTTCTTT,CASSPDSTKAFF
TRBD2,few,TRBJ2-7,TRBV30,TGTGCCTGGAGTAACGGGGGGGCCTACGAGCAGTACTTC,CAWSNGGAYEQYF
-,-,TRBJ1-6,TRBV7-2,TGTGCCAGCAGCTTAGATGCTACGAACTCCTATAATTCACCCCTCCACTTT,CASSLDATNSYNSPLHF
-,few,TRBJ2-1,TRBV25-1,TGTGCCAGCAGTGACGACTCCCAAAGCTCCTACAATGAGCAGTTCTTC,CASSDDSQSSYNEQFF
-,-,TRBJ2-5,TRBV3-1,TGTGCCAGCAGCCAAGATTGGGGGTCCTCGGAGACCCAGTACTTC,CASSQDWGSSETQYF
TRBD1,-,TRBJ1-4,TRBV7-9,TGTGCCAGCAGCAATCAGGGGGTTAATGAAAAACTGTTTTTT,CASSNQGVNEKLFF